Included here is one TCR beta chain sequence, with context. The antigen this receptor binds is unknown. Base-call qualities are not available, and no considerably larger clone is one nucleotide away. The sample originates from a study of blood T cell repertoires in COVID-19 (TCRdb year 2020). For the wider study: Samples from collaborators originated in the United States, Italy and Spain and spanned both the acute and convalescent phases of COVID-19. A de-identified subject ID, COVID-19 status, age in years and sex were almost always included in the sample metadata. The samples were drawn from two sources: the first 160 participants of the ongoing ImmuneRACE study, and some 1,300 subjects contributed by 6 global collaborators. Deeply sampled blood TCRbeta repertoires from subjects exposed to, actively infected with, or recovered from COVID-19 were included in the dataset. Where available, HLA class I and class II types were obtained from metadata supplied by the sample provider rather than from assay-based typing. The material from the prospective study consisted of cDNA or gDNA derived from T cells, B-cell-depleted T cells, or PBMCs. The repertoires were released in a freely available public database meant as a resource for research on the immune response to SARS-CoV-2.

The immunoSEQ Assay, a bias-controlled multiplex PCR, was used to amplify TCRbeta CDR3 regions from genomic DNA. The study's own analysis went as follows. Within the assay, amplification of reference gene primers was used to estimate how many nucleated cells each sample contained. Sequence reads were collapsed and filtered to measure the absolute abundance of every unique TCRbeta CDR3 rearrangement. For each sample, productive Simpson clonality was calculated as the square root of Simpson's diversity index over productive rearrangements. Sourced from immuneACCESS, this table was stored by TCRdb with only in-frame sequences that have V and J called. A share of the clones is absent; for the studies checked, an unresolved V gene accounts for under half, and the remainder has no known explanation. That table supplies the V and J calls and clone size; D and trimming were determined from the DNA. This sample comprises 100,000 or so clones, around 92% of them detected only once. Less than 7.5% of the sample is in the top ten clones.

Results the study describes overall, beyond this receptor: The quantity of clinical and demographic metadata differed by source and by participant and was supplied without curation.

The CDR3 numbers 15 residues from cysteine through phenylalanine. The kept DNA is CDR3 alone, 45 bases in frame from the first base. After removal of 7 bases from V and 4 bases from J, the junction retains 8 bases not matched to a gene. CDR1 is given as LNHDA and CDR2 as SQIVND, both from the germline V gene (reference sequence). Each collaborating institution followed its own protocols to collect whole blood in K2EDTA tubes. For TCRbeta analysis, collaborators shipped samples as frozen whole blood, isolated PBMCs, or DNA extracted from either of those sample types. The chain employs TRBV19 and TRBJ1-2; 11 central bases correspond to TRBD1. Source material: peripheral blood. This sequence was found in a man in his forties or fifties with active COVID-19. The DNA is TGTGCCAGTATATACGGGACAGGGGGTGGCTATGGCTACACCTTC. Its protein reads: CASIYGTGGGYGYTF.